The sequence of this T cell receptor (beta chain) was determined in a study of shared clonotypes between healthy human individuals. Study results and limitations: Clonotypes shared by all four sorted-subset donors had higher generation probabilities than non-shared clonotypes. The study's rarefaction showed incomplete sorted-subset sequencing despite large depth.

Generated by immunoSEQ multiplex PCR, the TCRdb table keeps only in-frame clones and is missing some. The sample has some 2,100,000 clones, 90% to 97% seen once. With respect to this clone: Its specificity is unknown.

Donors had no recently reported acute infections or vaccinations and were HIV-negative. Investigators divided CD4+ cells into CD45RA+ naive and CD45RA-negative memory subsets. The germline CDR1 and CDR2 sequences are LNHDA and SQIVND (reference sequence). The length of the CDR3 is 12 residues. Trimming removed 3 bases at V and 7 bases at J, with 6 bases between. Sequencing used naive CD4+ T cells sorted from blood. Subset of the sample: CD45RA+ positively selected. The gene calls are TRBV19 and TRBJ2-2; no clear D gene. The source is a young man in good health. The CDR3 reads CASSMIVGELFF. The CDR3 region has the DNA TGTGCCAGTAGTATGATTGTCGGGGAGCTGTTTTTT.